This entry lists 32 T cell receptor beta chains sequenced from one sample in a study of T cell clonality in common variable immunodeficiency. Sequencing used immunoSEQ multiplex PCR; TCRdb keeps in-frame clones, though not all of them. The specimen has under 45,000 clones, none found just once. The sequenced sample was peripheral blood mononuclear cells. The source of these receptors is a person aged 18 to 75 in good health.

Ten or more counts support this clone. The CDR3 bases that were read are TGCGCCAGCAGCTCCCGGACAGGGAACACCGGGGAG. This translates into CASSSRTGNTGE. The CDR3 in full is CASSSRTGNTGELFF. J is TRBJ2-2 and V is TRBV5-1; 7 bases line up with TRBD1. The CDR3 goes on 3 residues after the read ends, and that part is filled in from the germline J gene. The V gene end was trimmed by 3 bases and the J gene end by 1 base; junction bases not matched to a gene: 3. CDR1 is SGHRS and CDR2 is YFSETQ in the germline V gene. The CDR3 extends over 15 amino acids.

The table lists this clone with many counts. The read ends 3 residues before the CDR3 terminus; that terminus is restored from the germline J gene. The chain is built from TRBV7-8 and TRBJ2-3; D may be TRBD2 (5 bases). Per the germline V gene, CDR1 is SGHVS and CDR2 is FQNEAQ. This CDR3 spans 15 amino acids. Trimming took off 3 bases at V and 1 base at J, with 11 bases between the two ends. The CDR3 DNA, read in part, is TGTGCCAGCAGCTTGACGGGGAGCGGCACAGATACG. As protein: CASSLTGSGTDT. The complete CDR3 protein is CASSLTGSGTDTQYF.

This clone was counted at least ten times. The read ends 3 residues early relative to the CDR3; the germline J gene fills the gap. The chain couples TRBV4-2 to TRBJ2-3; 10 bases are shared with TRBD2. The CDR3 runs to 17 residues. The junction had 8 bases not matched to a gene; V was cut back by 0 bases and J by 5 bases. In germline, CDR1 is LGHNA, CDR2 YNFKEQ. The CDR3: CASSQDLSGRAGDTQYF. The covered CDR3 bases are TGTGCCAGCAGCCAAGATCTAAGCGGGAGGGCTGGAGATACG.

This clone has a count of ten or more. The read halts 3 residues ahead of the CDR3 end, with the missing end drawn from the germline J gene. The chain couples TRBV5-5 to TRBJ1-2, with D tentatively TRBD1 (5 bases). With 4 bases removed from V and 1 base from J, the gap between germline ends came to 8 bases. CDR3 length: 13 residues. Germline CDR1 and CDR2: SGHKS and YYEKEE (reference sequence). The CDR3 loop is CASSRQHNYGYTF. The DNA read from the CDR3 is TGTGCCAGCAGCCGACAGCATAACTATGGC.

This clone has at least ten counts. Incomplete CDR3 DNA: TGTGCCAGCTCACCACTTAAGGGACTAGAGACC. Translating gives CASSPLKGLET. Given in full, the CDR3 is CASSPLKGLETQYF. The genes are TRBV18 and TRBJ2-5; D may be TRBD2 (6 bases). The observed sequence ends 3 residues before the CDR3 terminus, with the missing tail filled in from the germline J gene. Germline V gene sequence: CDR1 KGHSH, CDR2 LQKENI. There are 14 residues in the CDR3. V lost 1 base to trimming and J lost 4 bases, with 10 bases between them. Supplemented by reference TRBV18 and TRBJ2-5, the full variable domain reads NAGVMQNPRHLVRRRGQEARLRCSPMKGHSHVYWYRQLPEEGLKFMVYLQKENIIDESGMPKERFSAEFPKEGPSILRIQQVVRGDSAAYFCASSPLKGLETQYFGPGTRLLVL.

This clone was recorded at least ten times. The CDR3 end is not reached by the read, which stops 3 residues before it; the germline J gene fills it in. The chain recombines TRBV9 with TRBJ2-7, with no clear D. Between the trimmed V and J ends, which lost 0 bases and 2 bases, there was a span of 6 bases. This CDR3 has 13 amino acids. Germline CDR1 is SGDLS and CDR2 is YYNGEE. Incomplete CDR3 DNA: TGTGCCAGCAGCGTAGGGCCCGCCTACGAG. Translation: CASSVGPAYE. The entire CDR3 protein reads CASSVGPAYEQYF.

This clone was detected ten times or more. The DNA ends 3 residues before the CDR3 does, and the rest of the CDR3 is filled in from the germline J gene. The chain has TRBV5-4 and TRBJ2-1; TRBD1 might be the D (6 bases). V gave up 4 bases and J gave up 4 bases, with 12 bases separating them. Germline lookup yields CDR1 SGHNT and CDR2 YYREEE (reference sequence). The CDR3 consists of 14 residues. CDR3 bases read: TGTGCCAGCAGCCGAACTCAGGGGTACAATGAG. Translated, it gives CASSRTQGYNE. The whole CDR3 reads CASSRTQGYNEQFF.

This clone has a handful of counts. Read coverage stops 3 residues before the CDR3 terminus; the germline J gene supplies the remainder. This chain joins TRBV7-9 and TRBJ1-2; D not certain. This CDR3 has 15 amino acids. Germline CDR1 reads SEHNR; CDR2 reads FQNEAQ (reference sequence). CDR3 sequence: CASSPLAGGPGSYTF. The part of the CDR3 DNA that was read is TGTGCCAGCAGCCCTCTAGCGGGAGGTCCCGGGTCC.

Many counts were recorded for this clone. The read falls 3 residues short of the CDR3 end, and the missing part is taken from the germline J gene. This chain connects TRBV19 to TRBJ2-5; TRBD2 aligns across 9 bases. The V and J ends lost 5 bases and 1 base, in that order; junction bases with no gene match: 5. This CDR3 contains 15 residues. Germline V gene lookup returns CDR1 LNHDA and CDR2 SQIVND (reference sequence). The sequenced part of the CDR3 DNA is TGTGCCAGTAGTCTGAGACTAGCGGCCCAAGAGACC. Translating gives CASSLRLAAQET. The whole CDR3 reads CASSLRLAAQETQYF.

In its sample, this clone was seen many times. The read ends 3 residues before the CDR3 terminus; that terminus is restored from the germline J gene. The J gene is TRBJ2-7, the V gene TRBV7-8; D unresolved. Between the trimmed V and J ends, which lost 3 bases and 0 bases, there was a span of 9 bases. The CDR3 has 14 amino acids. Per the germline V gene, CDR1 is SGHVS and CDR2 is FQNEAQ. CDR3 region: CASSLGQVSYEQYF. The CDR3 DNA, read in part, is TGTGCCAGCAGCTTGGGTCAGGTCTCCTACGAG.

This clone appeared many times. Read sequence stops 3 residues before the CDR3 end, and the germline J gene provides the missing end. The chain links TRBV5-5 to TRBJ1-6; tentatively, D is TRBD1 (6 bases). The germline gives CDR1 SGHKS, CDR2 YYEKEE (reference sequence). The V end was cut by 4 bases, the J end by 8 bases, with 16 bases between. This CDR3 comprises 15 residues. The CDR3 bases that were read are TGTGCCAGCAGCCTAGGGACATCTTGGGATTCACCC. Protein sequence: CASSLGTSWDSP. The whole CDR3 reads CASSLGTSWDSPLHF.

This clone was detected many times. The read gets to within 3 residues of the CDR3 end, and the germline J gene fills in the rest. The chain combines TRBV18 with TRBJ1-5; no definite D call. CDR3 length: 15 residues. Germline V gene data show CDR1 as KGHSH and CDR2 as LQKENI. V gave up 3 bases and J gave up 4 bases, with 13 bases separating them. The CDR3 DNA, read in part, is TGTGCCAGCTCACCTTTGGTTGGCAGGAATCAGCCC. This sequence encodes CASSPLVGRNQP. The full CDR3 is CASSPLVGRNQPQHF. Looking up the rest from reference TRBV18 and TRBJ1-5 gives the full variable domain: NAGVMQNPRHLVRRRGQEARLRCSPMKGHSHVYWYRQLPEEGLKFMVYLQKENIIDESGMPKERFSAEFPKEGPSILRIQQVVRGDSAAYFCASSPLVGRNQPQHFGDGTRLSIL.

This clone came up many times. The observed sequence ends 3 residues before the CDR3 terminus, with the missing tail filled in from the germline J gene. The chain uses TRBV7-9 and TRBJ2-7; maybe TRBD2 (5 bases). Germline V gives CDR1 SEHNR, CDR2 FQNEAQ (reference sequence). The CDR3 length is 15 residues. Trimming shortened V by 6 bases and J by 4 bases, and 19 bases separated the two germline ends. The sequenced CDR3 bases are TGTGCCAGCAGTACAGTGACGGGGAATAAATACGAG. Its translation is CASSTVTGNKYE. The entire CDR3 protein is CASSTVTGNKYEQYF.

This clone was counted a few times. The read finishes 3 residues shy of the CDR3 end, and the germline J gene is used to complete it. The V and J genes are TRBV20-1 and TRBJ2-7; tentative D call: TRBD2 (6 bases). From germline, CDR1 is DFQATT and CDR2 SNEGSKA (reference sequence). The CDR3 covers 13 residues. Trimming shortened V by 2 bases and J by 3 bases, and 11 bases separated the two germline ends. CDR3 DNA, as far as it was read: TGCAGTGCTAGATCCGGGACTCACTACGAG. The encoded protein is CSARSGTHYE. From start to end, the CDR3 is CSARSGTHYEQYF.

This clone was counted at least ten times. The part of the CDR3 DNA that was read is TGTGCCAGCAGCTTACAACAGGGATTGTCC. Translation: CASSLQQGLS. The entire CDR3 sequence reads CASSLQQGLSYTF. The chain couples TRBV7-2 to TRBJ1-2; possibly TRBD1 for D (6 bases). The read terminates 3 residues before the CDR3 end, so the remaining end is supplied by the germline J gene. CDR1 and CDR2 (germline): SGHTA, FQGNSA. The CDR3 is 13 amino acids.

This clone was seen repeatedly, ten times or more. From the germline J gene comes the end of the CDR3, since the read stops 3 residues before it. The genes are TRBV23-1 and TRBJ1-5; 9 bases match TRBD1. TRBV23-1 is known as an ORF, though its function is uncertain. J lost 2 bases, V lost 5 bases, and 13 bases had no gene match. The CDR3 length is 18 residues. CDR3 region: CASSIHPQQGAGNQPQHF. Incomplete CDR3 DNA: TGCGCCAGCAGTATTCACCCCCAACAGGGGGCTGGCAATCAGCCC.

This clone was counted at least ten times. The read ends 3 residues before the CDR3 terminus; that terminus is restored from the germline J gene. This rearrangement joins TRBV2 to TRBJ2-7, with D uncertain. Germline V gives CDR1 SNHLY, CDR2 FYNNEI. Trimming removed 1 base from V and 1 base from J, with 8 bases in between. The CDR3 is 14 amino acids. The CDR3 DNA, read in part, is TGTGCCAGCAGTGAAGGACTTAATTCCTACGAG. Translation: CASSEGLNSYE. The CDR3 reads in full as CASSEGLNSYEQYF.

This clone was picked up many times. The read ends 3 residues early relative to the CDR3; the germline J gene fills the gap. This sequence joins TRBV6-2 or TRBV6-3 and TRBJ2-5, with TRBD2 as a possible D gene (6 bases). The V and J ends lost 7 bases and 5 bases respectively, with 14 bases between them. Germline V gene lookup returns CDR1 MNHEY and CDR2 SVGEGT. This CDR3 region has 13 residues. The covered CDR3 bases are TGTGCCAGCAAGACGGGAGCGGTTGAGACC. Protein: CASKTGAVET. The CDR3 as a whole reads CASKTGAVETQYF.

This clone was seen at least ten times. The sequenced fragment ends 3 residues before the CDR3 boundary, so the rest is inferred from the germline J gene. This sequence joins TRBV10-3 and TRBJ2-5; D is uncertain. This CDR3 has 13 residues. The germline gives CDR1 ENHRY, CDR2 SYGVKD. Deletions cut 2 bases from V and 5 bases from J, with 9 bases between. CDR3 sequence reads: CAISEISPETQYF. The sequenced part of the CDR3 DNA is TGTGCCATCAGTGAGATTAGCCCCGAGACC.

This clone was seen ten or more times. The read terminates 3 residues ahead of where the CDR3 ends, so the germline J gene completes it. The chain recombines TRBV2 with TRBJ1-1; D is perhaps TRBD1 (6 bases). Trimming shortened V by 6 bases and J by 3 bases, and 14 bases separated the two germline ends. The CDR3 contains 14 residues. Germline CDR1 reads SNHLY; CDR2 reads FYNNEI. CDR3 sequence reads: CASRKQGRDTEAFF. Incomplete CDR3 DNA: TGTGCCAGCAGGAAACAGGGTAGGGACACTGAA.

This clone has ten or more counts. Read sequence stops 3 residues before the CDR3 end, and the germline J gene provides the missing end. The chain links TRBV15 to TRBJ2-3; 7 positions match TRBD1. The CDR3 extends over 15 amino acids. V lost 3 bases and J lost 2; bases outside the gene matches: 5. Germline CDR1 and CDR2: LNHNV and YYDKDF (reference sequence). The CDR3 DNA, read in part, is TGTGCCACCAGCAGCAAGGGGGCGATCACAGATACG. Translated: CATSSKGAITDT. The whole CDR3 protein is CATSSKGAITDTQYF.

This clone was picked up many times. The read ends 3 residues before the CDR3 terminus; that terminus is restored from the germline J gene. The chain carries TRBV4-2 and TRBJ2-6; maybe TRBD2 (6 bases). V gave up 4 bases and J gave up 0 bases, with 13 bases separating them. CDR3 size: 17 residues. Per the germline V gene, CDR1 is LGHNA and CDR2 is YNFKEQ. CDR3 amino acids: CASSPPGLRSGANVLTF. The CDR3 bases that were read are TGTGCCAGCAGCCCACCGGGACTTCGCTCTGGGGCCAACGTC.

This clone was detected many times. Read sequence stops 3 residues before the CDR3 end, and the germline J gene provides the missing end. The rearrangement joins TRBV5-4 to TRBJ2-2; D may be TRBD1 (5 bases). V lost 6 bases to trimming and J lost 2 bases, with 11 bases between them. Germline V gene sequence: CDR1 SGHNT, CDR2 YYREEE (reference sequence). CDR3 length equals 14 residues. Incomplete CDR3 DNA: TGTGCCAGCAACCTAGGACAAAACACCGGGGAG. Protein sequence: CASNLGQNTGE. The complete CDR3 protein is CASNLGQNTGELFF. Based on the CDR3 plus reference TRBV5-4 and TRBJ2-2, the full variable domain is ETGVTQSPTHLIKTRGQQVTLRCSSQSGHNTVSWYQQALGQGPQFIFQYYREEENGRGNFPPRFSGLQFPNYSSELNVNALELDDSALYLCASNLGQNTGELFFGEGSRLTVL.

This clone was seen at least ten times. From the germline J gene comes the end of the CDR3, since the read stops 3 residues before it. The chain recombines TRBV7-6 with TRBJ2-7; 7 nucleotides line up with TRBD2. V lost 5 bases and J lost 3; bases outside the gene matches: 7. This CDR3 region has 14 residues. Germline CDR1 and CDR2: SGHVS and FNYEAQ. Here the CDR3 reads CASSPSSGYYEQYF. The CDR3 DNA, read in part, is TGTGCCAGCAGCCCCTCTAGCGGATACTACGAG.

This clone was found many times. The CDR3 end lies 3 residues beyond the end of the read and is filled in from the germline J gene. This sequence joins TRBV11-2 and TRBJ2-1; 7 bases align to TRBD2. Per the germline V gene, CDR1 is SGHAT and CDR2 is FQNNGV. Germline trimming cut 4 bases from V and 6 bases from J; bases unmatched to any gene: 6. This CDR3 region has 14 residues. The CDR3 DNA, read in part, is TGTGCCAGCAGCTCCAGACTAGCCGGCAATGAG. As protein: CASSSRLAGNE. The entire CDR3 protein is CASSSRLAGNEQFF.

This clone was recorded many times. Read sequence stops 3 residues before the CDR3 end, and the germline J gene provides the missing end. The V call is TRBV20-1, the J call TRBJ2-7, with 7 nucleotides matching TRBD1. The CDR3 sequence is 12 residues long. V dropped 4 bases and J dropped 6; count of bases not matched to a gene: 6. CDR1 is DFQATT and CDR2 is SNEGSKA in the germline V gene (reference sequence). CDR3 residues: CSATRGPSEQYF. The covered CDR3 bases are TGCAGTGCTACTAGGGGGCCGTCCGAG.

This clone showed up many times. The read comes to an end 3 residues before the CDR3 does, leaving the germline J gene to fill in the end. V gene TRBV2 combines with J gene TRBJ2-3; 13 bases line up with TRBD2. This CDR3 has 15 amino acids. V shed 5 bases, J shed 4 bases, and the junction held 3 bases outside the gene matches. CDR1 is SNHLY, CDR2 FYNNEI, per germline. The CDR3 DNA, read in part, is TGTGCCAGCAGTTCACTAGCGGGAGGGCCAGATACG. It is translated as CASSSLAGGPDT. The CDR3 as a whole reads CASSSLAGGPDTQYF.

This clone has at least ten counts. The CDR3 end is not reached by the read, which stops 3 residues before it; the germline J gene fills it in. This chain connects TRBV20-1 to TRBJ1-1, with 7 nucleotides matching TRBD1. Germline V gene data show CDR1 as DFQATT and CDR2 as SNEGSKA (reference sequence). There are 13 residues in the CDR3. The V and J ends lost 6 bases and 1 base, in that order; junction bases with no gene match: 5. The sequenced CDR3 bases are TGCAGTGCCACGGGACAGCAGAACACTGAA. Translation gives CSATGQQNTE. The full CDR3 protein reads CSATGQQNTEAFF.

This clone has more than one count but fewer than ten. The CDR3 end lies 3 residues beyond the end of the read and is filled in from the germline J gene. J is TRBJ2-5 and V is TRBV2; TRBD1 agrees at 10 bases. Germline V gives CDR1 SNHLY, CDR2 FYNNEI. V lost 7 bases to trimming and J lost 2 bases; unmatched junction nucleotides: 7. The length of the CDR3 is 15 residues. The CDR3 bases that were read are TGTGCCAGCACTGAGGACAGGGGGTTTCAAGAGACC. Translating it yields CASTEDRGFQET. The whole CDR3 protein reads CASTEDRGFQETQYF.

This clone was counted at least ten times. The CDR3 loop reads CASSAPGTGVLTEAFF. The part of the CDR3 DNA that was read is TGTGCCAGCAGCGCCCCCGGGACAGGAGTCTTAACTGAA. This chain connects TRBV13 to TRBJ1-1, with 8 positions matching TRBD1. The sequence runs out 3 residues before the end of the CDR3; the remainder is reconstructed from the germline J gene. The CDR3 length is 16 residues. Germline CDR1 is PRHDT and CDR2 is FYEKMQ (reference sequence). The J segment lost 5 bases and the V segment lost 5 bases, leaving 13 bases of the junction unmatched.

At least ten counts were recorded for this clone. The sequenced fragment ends 3 residues before the CDR3 boundary, so the rest is inferred from the germline J gene. The chain has TRBV20-1 and TRBJ1-5, with 9 nucleotides matching TRBD1. Per germline, CDR1 DFQATT and CDR2 SNEGSKA (reference sequence). The ends lost 0 bases at V and 1 base at J; junction bases unmatched: 4. This CDR3 has 16 residues. The CDR3 bases that were read are TGCAGTGCTAGAGACCTTGGACAGGGGAGCAATCAGCCC. Translation gives CSARDLGQGSNQP. The CDR3, in full, reads CSARDLGQGSNQPQHF.

Regarding this clone: Relative to the germline gene, one junction end is altered; a read error may explain this. The read finishes 3 residues shy of the CDR3 end, and the germline J gene is used to complete it. V usage is TRBV7-2 and J usage is TRBJ2-5; the D is unclear. Germline lookup yields CDR1 SGHTA and CDR2 FQGNSA. This CDR3 has 13 amino acids. The covered CDR3 bases are TGTGTCAGCAGCTACGAAGCGCGAGAGACC. It yields the protein CVSSYEARET. The complete CDR3 protein is CVSSYEARETQYF.